This T cell receptor (beta chain) was identified during a study of regulatory T cells in long-lasting Graves disease. Study findings and constraints: Favored gene segments in persistent disease were TRBV28, TRBJ1-2 and TRBJ2-5. Relative to newly diagnosed Graves' patients, persistent ones had lower TCR diversity. The study found persistent patients shared more public clonotypes (roughly 2,800) than new patients (about 880). The work looked only at peripheral blood and did not look at thyroid tissue.

CDR3-region Arm-PCR and iRepertoire HTBI primers produced the TCR beta libraries. MiXCR, applied by TCRdb to the multiplex PCR reads, yields one record per CDR3 protein. This sample has roughly 500,000 distinct CDR3 sequences; approximately 23% occur once, and the top ten carry around 13%. The length of the CDR3 is 17 residues. V was pared by 5 bases and J by 0 bases, with 12 bases of the junction left unmatched. Per the germline V gene, CDR1 is MDHEN and CDR2 is SYDVKM. As for time point: persistent/refractory GD, antithyroid drugs over 5 years with positive TRAb. TCR sequences were obtained from RNA taken from PBMCs. The sample holds many counts of this clonotype. Its antigen is still unknown.

Source: peripheral blood mononuclear cells (PBMCs), taken when the disease was refractory, from a patient treated with antithyroid drugs. This TCR was recovered from a female donor with Graves disease. This chain connects TRBV28 to TRBJ2-7; TRBD1 matches at 8 bases. The CDR3 loop is CASSQILWDRSSYEQYF. CDR3 bases: TGTGCCAGCAGTCAAATCCTTTGGGACAGGAGCTCCTACGAGCAGTACTTC.